Listed below are T cell receptor beta chains from one sample, sequenced in a study of early T cells in non-severe SARS-CoV-2 infection. Each CDR3 protein gets one entry after TCRdb re-called the 5' RACE reads with MiXCR. The sample lists 69,000 or so distinct CDR3 sequences, approximately 13% occurring once. The sequenced sample was whole blood. These receptors were collected from an adult who was a healthcare worker with PCR-confirmed SARS-CoV-2 infection or an uninfected control (not recorded which). CDR3s include the opening cysteine and the closing phenylalanine or tryptophan. The order of the fields is D gene, CDR3 length, J gene, clone size, V gene, CDR3 DNA, CDR3 protein. The D gene is left open where the match is weak. Clone size is stated in some rows and not others, as once, few, many or a class when expanded.

d_gene: TRBD1
len: 17
j_gene: TRBJ2-5
abundance: many
v_gene: TRBV4-2
CDR3nt: TGTGCCAGCAGCCAGGGACAGGGGGCATTCAGTCAAGAGACCCAGTACTTC
CDR3aa: CASSQGQGAFSQETQYF

d_gene: NA
len: 15
j_gene: TRBJ2-7
abundance: many
v_gene: TRBV11-2
CDR3nt: TGTGCCAGCAGCCCACTGGGGGTTGTAGACTACGAGCAGTACTTC
CDR3aa: CASSPLGVVDYEQYF

d_gene: NA
len: 14
j_gene: TRBJ2-4
abundance: few
v_gene: TRBV6-2/TRBV6-3
CDR3nt: TGTGCCAGCAGTTACTCGACAGGGAGGAACATTCAGTACTTC
CDR3aa: CASSYSTGRNIQYF

d_gene: NA
len: 13
j_gene: TRBJ2-7
abundance: few
v_gene: TRBV10-3
CDR3nt: TGTGCCATCTATGAGGGTCGTGGGGGATGGCAGTACTTC
CDR3aa: CAIYEGRGGWQYF

d_gene: NA
len: 15
j_gene: TRBJ2-2
abundance: many
v_gene: TRBV7-9
CDR3nt: TGTGCCAGCAGCTTAGGGAATGCGGGCACCGGGGAGCTGTTTTTT
CDR3aa: CASSLGNAGTGELFF

d_gene: TRBD1
len: 15
j_gene: TRBJ1-6
abundance: NA
v_gene: TRBV12-3/TRBV12-4
CDR3nt: TGTGCCAGCAGTTTAGTGGGGACAGGGGACTCACCCCTCCACTTT
CDR3aa: CASSLVGTGDSPLHF

d_gene: TRBD2
len: 15
j_gene: TRBJ2-1
abundance: NA
v_gene: TRBV25-1
CDR3nt: TGTGCCAGCAGTGAATTGGTTAGCGGGAGTTCTGAGCAGTTCTTC
CDR3aa: CASSELVSGSSEQFF

d_gene: NA
len: 17
j_gene: TRBJ2-7
abundance: few
v_gene: TRBV11-3
CDR3nt: TGTGCCAGCAGCCCGGGGGTGGAGGAGGGCCGTTCCTACGAGCAGTACTTC
CDR3aa: CASSPGVEEGRSYEQYF

d_gene: NA
len: 14
j_gene: TRBJ2-5
abundance: NA
v_gene: TRBV29-1
CDR3nt: TGCAGCGTTGAGGGGTTCGGGGTCCCAGAGACCCAGTACTTC
CDR3aa: CSVEGFGVPETQYF

d_gene: NA
len: 11
j_gene: TRBJ1-2
abundance: few
v_gene: TRBV10-3
CDR3nt: TGTGCCATCAGTGAGATGTATGGCTACACCTTC
CDR3aa: CAISEMYGYTF

d_gene: NA
len: 18
j_gene: TRBJ1-6
abundance: NA
v_gene: TRBV13
CDR3nt: TGTGCCAGCAGCTTAGCGAAAACCTTAGGACGGGGGAATTCACCCCTCCACTTT
CDR3aa: CASSLAKTLGRGNSPLHF

d_gene: TRBD1
len: 14
j_gene: TRBJ1-1
abundance: few
v_gene: TRBV2
CDR3nt: TGTGCCAGCAGTGATCGGACAGGGCCCTCCGTTGCTTTCTTT
CDR3aa: CASSDRTGPSVAFF

d_gene: TRBD1
len: 18
j_gene: TRBJ1-6
abundance: many
v_gene: TRBV6-6
CDR3nt: TGTGCCAGCAGTTCGCCAAGGGGGCAGGGGCCACCTAGGACGCCCCTCCACTTT
CDR3aa: CASSSPRGQGPPRTPLHF

d_gene: NA
len: 12
j_gene: TRBJ2-7
abundance: NA
v_gene: TRBV7-9
CDR3nt: TGTGCCAGCAGGGGGCTCTCCTACGAGCAGTACTTC
CDR3aa: CASRGLSYEQYF

d_gene: NA
len: 15
j_gene: TRBJ1-5
abundance: few
v_gene: TRBV7-9
CDR3nt: TGTGCCAGCAGCTTAGACGGGACGGTGAATCAGCCCCAGCATTTT
CDR3aa: CASSLDGTVNQPQHF

d_gene: NA
len: 17
j_gene: TRBJ1-2
abundance: few
v_gene: TRBV5-1
CDR3nt: TGCGCCAGCAGCTTGGCCCCAGACAGGACTGGGCTCTATGGCTACACCTTC
CDR3aa: CASSLAPDRTGLYGYTF

d_gene: NA
len: 11
j_gene: TRBJ2-1
abundance: NA
v_gene: TRBV20-1
CDR3nt: TGCAGTGCTAGGGGGGGAACTGAGCAGTTCTTC
CDR3aa: CSARGGTEQFF

d_gene: NA
len: 14
j_gene: TRBJ1-1
abundance: many
v_gene: TRBV9
CDR3nt: TGTGCCAGCAGCGTTAGAGGGGTGGGCACTGAAGCTTTCTTT
CDR3aa: CASSVRGVGTEAFF

d_gene: NA
len: 13
j_gene: TRBJ2-7
abundance: NA
v_gene: TRBV12-3/TRBV12-4
CDR3nt: TGTGCCAGCAGTTTATGGGACTCCTACGAGCAGTACTTC
CDR3aa: CASSLWDSYEQYF

d_gene: NA
len: 12
j_gene: TRBJ2-1
abundance: NA
v_gene: TRBV7-9
CDR3nt: TGTGCCAGCAGCTTAAGATTTTATGAGCAGTTCTTC
CDR3aa: CASSLRFYEQFF

d_gene: NA
len: 13
j_gene: TRBJ2-7
abundance: NA
v_gene: TRBV30
CDR3nt: TGTGCCTGGAGTGTACGACGGGGAAACGAGCAGTACTTC
CDR3aa: CAWSVRRGNEQYF

d_gene: NA
len: 12
j_gene: TRBJ2-7
abundance: many
v_gene: TRBV19
CDR3nt: TGTGCCAGTAGTCTCCGGTGGGGCGAGCAGTACTTC
CDR3aa: CASSLRWGEQYF

d_gene: TRBD1
len: 16
j_gene: TRBJ1-1
abundance: many
v_gene: TRBV5-1
CDR3nt: TGCGCCAGCAGCCCGGGGACAGGGCCCTCGAACACTGAAGCTTTCTTT
CDR3aa: CASSPGTGPSNTEAFF

d_gene: NA
len: 16
j_gene: TRBJ2-7
abundance: NA
v_gene: TRBV5-1
CDR3nt: TGCGCCAGCAGAGCTAACTCTAGCGCGAGCTCCTACGAGCAGTACTTC
CDR3aa: CASRANSSASSYEQYF

d_gene: TRBD1
len: 14
j_gene: TRBJ2-7
abundance: many
v_gene: TRBV19
CDR3nt: TGTGCCAGTAGTATAGGGACCAGGGGGCACGAGCAGTACTTC
CDR3aa: CASSIGTRGHEQYF

d_gene: NA
len: 14
j_gene: TRBJ1-2
abundance: many
v_gene: TRBV6-2/TRBV6-3
CDR3nt: TGTGCCAGCACCGCTTTCGGGGAGACGTTTGGCTACACCTTC
CDR3aa: CASTAFGETFGYTF

d_gene: NA
len: 15
j_gene: TRBJ2-1
abundance: NA
v_gene: TRBV10-3
CDR3nt: TGTGCCATCAGTGAGGCCGGCGGGTCCTACAATGAGCAGTTCTTC
CDR3aa: CAISEAGGSYNEQFF

d_gene: TRBD2
len: 15
j_gene: TRBJ2-7
abundance: many
v_gene: TRBV7-6
CDR3nt: TGTGCCAGCAGCCCCCAGGGCGGGGGGCACTACGAGCAGTACTTC
CDR3aa: CASSPQGGGHYEQYF

d_gene: NA
len: 12
j_gene: TRBJ2-5
abundance: few
v_gene: TRBV7-2
CDR3nt: TGTGCCAGCAGCTCCCAACGAGAGACCCAGTACTTC
CDR3aa: CASSSQRETQYF

d_gene: TRBD2
len: 15
j_gene: TRBJ2-2
abundance: NA
v_gene: TRBV20-1
CDR3nt: TGCAGTGCCAGCCGGGGACTAGCGGGGACGGGGGAGCTGTTTTTT
CDR3aa: CSASRGLAGTGELFF

d_gene: NA
len: 13
j_gene: TRBJ1-1
abundance: many
v_gene: TRBV10-3
CDR3nt: TGTGCCATCAGCCTGACAGGACCCACTGAAGCTTTCTTT
CDR3aa: CAISLTGPTEAFF

d_gene: NA
len: 15
j_gene: TRBJ2-3
abundance: few
v_gene: TRBV7-8
CDR3nt: TGTGCCAGCAGCCCCATTATGGGGTACACAGATACGCAGTATTTT
CDR3aa: CASSPIMGYTDTQYF

d_gene: NA
len: 15
j_gene: TRBJ1-5
abundance: many
v_gene: TRBV4-2
CDR3nt: TGTGCCAGCAGCCGCGGGACGGACTTCAATCAGCCCCAGCATTTT
CDR3aa: CASSRGTDFNQPQHF

d_gene: NA
len: 13
j_gene: TRBJ1-1
abundance: many
v_gene: TRBV7-2
CDR3nt: TGTGCCAGCAGCTTAATGGGTTCTACTGAAGCTTTCTTT
CDR3aa: CASSLMGSTEAFF

d_gene: TRBD2
len: 14
j_gene: TRBJ2-1
abundance: NA
v_gene: TRBV9
CDR3nt: TGTGCCAGCAGCGTTCTAGCGGGGAGCAATGAGCAGTTCTTC
CDR3aa: CASSVLAGSNEQFF

d_gene: NA
len: 14
j_gene: TRBJ1-5
abundance: NA
v_gene: TRBV6-2/TRBV6-3
CDR3nt: TGTGCCAGCAGGAAAGGGGGGGATGATCAGCCCCAGCATTTT
CDR3aa: CASRKGGDDQPQHF

d_gene: TRBD2
len: 13
j_gene: TRBJ2-7
abundance: NA
v_gene: TRBV3-1
CDR3nt: TGTGCCAGCAGCCAAGAATGGCTAGCGGCGCAGTACTTC
CDR3aa: CASSQEWLAAQYF

d_gene: NA
len: 16
j_gene: TRBJ2-2
abundance: NA
v_gene: TRBV11-1
CDR3nt: TGTGCCAGCAGCTTATTTAGGAGGCTTAACACCGGGGAGCTGTTTTTT
CDR3aa: CASSLFRRLNTGELFF

d_gene: TRBD2
len: 19
j_gene: TRBJ2-7
abundance: medium-sized
v_gene: TRBV7-8
CDR3nt: TGTGCCAGCAGCTTAGCGGGAGTAGCGGGAGGCCTGAAGATTTACGAGCAGTACTTC
CDR3aa: CASSLAGVAGGLKIYEQYF

d_gene: NA
len: 10
j_gene: TRBJ1-2
abundance: few
v_gene: TRBV29-1
CDR3nt: TGCAGCGTGGCTCCCTATGGCTACACCTTC
CDR3aa: CSVAPYGYTF

d_gene: NA
len: 14
j_gene: TRBJ1-1
abundance: many
v_gene: TRBV27
CDR3nt: TGTGCCAGCCGAAACTACGGGACGAACGCTGAAGCTTTCTTT
CDR3aa: CASRNYGTNAEAFF